This T cell receptor (beta chain) is from a study of CXCR3-negative and CXCR3-positive naive CD8 T cells. Triplicate sorts of 290,000 or so cells per CD8+ subset. UMI-labeled 5' RACE yielded the TRB cDNA libraries. One entry per CDR3 protein, without DNA, is what TCRdb gives after re-calling the 5' RACE reads. Its listing shows over 45,000 distinct CDR3 sequences. From germline, CDR1 is SGHAT and CDR2 FQNNGV. The CDR3 spans 16 residues. This TCR was sampled from a human donor in good health. Some clones in this sample may be carry-over from other donors' samples. V usage is TRBV11-2 and J usage is TRBJ2-1; TCRdb's assignment of TRBD2 cannot be checked, as there is no DNA. What was sequenced was memory CD8+ T cells from blood. CDR3 amino acids: CASSPRAGGTHNEQFF. Full variable domain (outside the CDR3, taken from reference TRBV11-2 and TRBJ2-1): EAGVAQSPRYKIIEKRQSVAFWCNPISGHATLYWYQQILGQGPKLLIQFQNNGVVDDSQLPKDRFSAERLKGVDSTLKIQPAKLEDSAVYLCASSPRAGGTHNEQFFGPGTRLTVL.